Below, 28 T cell receptor beta chains from the same sample are listed, as sequenced in a study of T cell therapy after organ transplantation. These TCRs' antigens remain unknown. Sequencing used immunoSEQ multiplex PCR; TCRdb keeps in-frame clones, though not all of them. In the table there are 50,000 or so clones, approximately 94% of which are singletons. The specimen comprised CD8+ T cells from blood, sampled before autologous CMV-specific T cell therapy. These receptors were taken from a human patient who had received a solid organ transplant and had CMV disease.

Here the CDR3 reads CASSSVEGVPNQPQHF. CDR3 sequence (DNA): TGTGCCAGCAGCTCGGTTGAGGGGGTCCCAAATCAGCCCCAGCATTTT. The chain joins TRBV11-2 to TRBJ1-5; D possibly corresponds to TRBD1 (6 bases). The V gene lost 4 bases and the J gene lost 4 bases, with 17 bases spanning the gap. The germline gives CDR1 SGHAT, CDR2 FQNNGV. The CDR3 contains 16 residues. Together with reference TRBV11-2 and TRBJ1-5, the CDR3 gives the full variable domain: EAGVAQSPRYKIIEKRQSVAFWCNPISGHATLYWYQQILGQGPKLLIQFQNNGVVDDSQLPKDRFSAERLKGVDSTLKIQPAKLEDSAVYLCASSSVEGVPNQPQHFGDGTRLSIL.

This chain links TRBV4-1 with TRBJ1-2; D is possibly TRBD1 (5 bases). The length of the CDR3 is 16 residues. Germline values: CDR1 MGHRA, CDR2 YSYEKL. Trimming cost V 3 bases and J 0 bases, with 14 bases left between them. CDR3 nucleotides: TGCGCCAGCAGCCAGAAGTTCGGGGCCGCTAACTATGGCTACACCTTC. Residues: CASSQKFGAANYGYTF.

This chain uses TRBV18 with TRBJ1-3; the D is unclear. Germline V gives CDR1 KGHSH, CDR2 LQKENI. CDR3 length: 16 residues. Trimming removed 3 bases at V and 0 bases at J, with 12 bases between. CDR3 coding DNA: TGTGCCAGCTCACCTAGTAACGGGAACTCTGGAAACACCATATATTTT. Translating it yields CASSPSNGNSGNTIYF.

The chain carries TRBV10-3 and TRBJ1-3, with D hard to call. The CDR3 has 15 residues. V lost 2 bases, J lost 3 bases, and 11 bases lay in between. Germline loops: CDR1 ENHRY, CDR2 SYGVKD. The CDR3 DNA sequence: TGTGCCATCAGTGAGACAGAGGCGAGTGGAAACACCATATATTTT. The encoded protein is CAISETEASGNTIYF.

The chain couples TRBV7-8 to TRBJ2-5; TRBD1 might be the D (6 bases). This CDR3 contains 13 residues. The germline V gene encodes CDR1 SGHVS and CDR2 FQNEAQ. The V gene lost 10 bases and the J gene lost 3 bases, with 15 bases spanning the gap. The CDR3 reads CAIISTGKETQYF. CDR3 coding DNA: TGTGCCATCATCTCGACAGGAAAAGAGACCCAGTACTTC.

The CDR3 loop is CASSEVYTEAFF. Written as DNA, the CDR3 is TGTGCCAGCAGTGAAGTATACACTGAAGCTTTCTTT. V is TRBV6-1 and J is TRBJ1-1; D not certain. The CDR3 consists of 12 residues. With 1 base removed from V and 3 bases from J, the gap between germline ends came to 3 bases. Looked up from germline, CDR1 is MNHNS and CDR2 is SASEGT.

The chain couples TRBV14 to TRBJ2-6; 11 bases line up with TRBD1. The CDR3 is 17 amino acids. The J segment lost 2 bases and the V segment lost 3 bases, leaving 3 bases of the junction unmatched. The germline V gene has CDR1 SGHDN and CDR2 FVKESK. The CDR3 sequence: CASSHRTGGPGANVLTF. The CDR3 nucleotides are TGTGCCAGCAGCCACCGGACAGGGGGCCCTGGGGCCAACGTCCTGACTTTC.

This clone was detected once. This sequence joins TRBV6-5 and TRBJ1-3; D is unresolved. The CDR3 is 14 residues long. Germline V gene lookup returns CDR1 MNHEY and CDR2 SVGAGI. Trimming cost V 2 bases and J 3 bases, with 8 bases left between them. CDR3 coding DNA: TGTGCCAGCAGTTACGGGCGGGATGGAAACACCATATATTTT. This gives the protein CASSYGRDGNTIYF.

The CDR3 spells CASSVRLFSEQYF. In nucleotides, the CDR3 is TGTGCCAGCAGCGTTCGGCTTTTCTCCGAGCAGTACTTC. This chain joins TRBV9 and TRBJ2-7, with D uncertain. The ends were cut back, 2 bases at V and 6 bases at J, with 12 bases in the middle. The CDR3 covers 13 residues. Germline V gene data show CDR1 as SGDLS and CDR2 as YYNGEE. The whole variable domain, remainder taken from reference TRBV9 and TRBJ2-7, is DSGVTQTPKHLITATGQRVTLRCSPRSGDLSVYWYQQSLDQGLQFLIQYYNGEERAKGNILERFSAQQFPDLHSELNLSSLELGDSALYFCASSVRLFSEQYFGPGTRLTVT.

The chain carries TRBV30 and TRBJ1-1; 7 positions match TRBD1. Germline lookup yields CDR1 GTSNPN and CDR2 SVGIG (reference sequence). The CDR3 consists of 12 residues. V dropped 3 bases and J dropped 12; count of bases not matched to a gene: 10. The CDR3 nucleotides read TGTGCCTGGAGCTGGGACAGAACGTGGACTTTCTTT. Translating it yields CAWSWDRTWTFF.

The chain is built from TRBV27 and TRBJ2-1; D perhaps matches TRBD1 (6 bases). The CDR3 sequence is 14 residues long. Deletions cut 9 bases from V and 0 bases from J, with 12 bases between. The V gene's germline CDR1 is MNHEY and CDR2 SMNVEV (reference sequence). This CDR3 reads CASSDSSSYNEQFF. CDR3 DNA: TGTGCCAGTTCGGACAGTAGCTCCTACAATGAGCAGTTCTTC.

The genes are TRBV4-2 and TRBJ1-4; 7 nucleotides match TRBD1. Losses at the gene ends were 6 bases for V and 0 bases for J; bases not matched to a gene: 7. This CDR3 contains 16 residues. Germline values: CDR1 LGHNA, CDR2 YNFKEQ. The CDR3 DNA follows: TGTGCCAGCAGTCTGACAGGGCCTCCAACTAATGAAAAACTGTTTTTT. Protein product: CASSLTGPPTNEKLFF.

This clone was found once. The rearrangement uses TRBV5-4 and TRBJ1-1, with 10 bases fitting TRBD1. The CDR3 runs 16 residues. Germline V gene sequence: CDR1 SGHNT, CDR2 YYREEE (reference sequence). V was clipped by 4 bases and J by 3 bases; unmatched bases: 9. The CDR3 here is CASSPPDRGKYTEAFF. CDR3 DNA sequence: TGTGCCAGCAGCCCTCCGGACAGGGGGAAGTACACTGAAGCTTTCTTT.

J is TRBJ2-2 and V is TRBV9; 7 bases match TRBD2. The germline V gene encodes CDR1 SGDLS and CDR2 YYNGEE. The J segment lost 4 bases and the V segment lost 2 bases, leaving 8 bases of the junction unmatched. The CDR3 covers 16 residues. The CDR3 is CASSVRAGDGTGELFF. The CDR3 nucleotides are TGTGCCAGCAGCGTTCGGGCGGGAGATGGCACCGGGGAGCTGTTTTTT.

This chain joins TRBV27 and TRBJ1-6; 11 nucleotides line up with TRBD1. The V gene end was trimmed by 7 bases and the J gene end by 7 bases; junction bases not matched to a gene: 12. There are 17 residues in the CDR3. Germline V CDR1 and CDR2: MNHEY, SMNVEV (reference sequence). CDR3 sequence: CASTTLPGQGVNSPLHF. The CDR3 DNA follows: TGTGCCAGCACCACCCTTCCGGGACAGGGGGTCAATTCACCCCTCCACTTT.

V is TRBV27 and J is TRBJ2-7, with D possibly TRBD1 on 6 matching bases. The V end lost 6 bases, the J end lost 7 bases, and 16 bases lay between the germline ends. The length of the CDR3 is 13 residues. Germline CDR1 is MNHEY and CDR2 is SMNVEV (reference sequence). This CDR3 is CASSMLGAREQYF. CDR3 DNA: TGTGCCAGCAGCATGCTGGGGGCTCGAGAGCAGTACTTC.

The CDR3: CASSQDFGSGTGSYNEQFF. Written as DNA, the CDR3 is TGCGCCAGCAGCCAAGATTTCGGAAGCGGGACCGGCTCCTACAATGAGCAGTTCTTC. This sequence joins TRBV4-1 and TRBJ2-1, with TRBD2 matching over 7 bases. CDR3 length: 19 residues. Germline CDR1 is MGHRA and CDR2 is YSYEKL. V shed 0 bases and J 0 bases; nucleotides not matched to a gene: 11.

This clone was counted a single time. This chain uses TRBV27 with TRBJ2-5; 8 bases are a match to TRBD1. V shed 6 bases and J 4 bases; nucleotides not matched to a gene: 4. Germline lookup yields CDR1 MNHEY and CDR2 SMNVEV (reference sequence). CDR3 size: 13 residues. The CDR3: CASSRTGRETQYF. In DNA, the CDR3 is TGTGCCAGCAGCCGGACAGGGCGAGAGACCCAGTACTTC.

The chain uses TRBV4-3 and TRBJ2-6, with D possibly TRBD2 on 5 matching bases. Trimming took 5 bases from V and 0 from J, leaving 11 bases between them. In germline, CDR1 is LGHNA, CDR2 YSLEER. The CDR3 spans 16 residues. The CDR3 nucleotides read TGCGCCAGCAGCGGAACAGAGGGCTCTGGGGCCAACGTCCTGACTTTC. This gives the protein CASSGTEGSGANVLTF.

J is TRBJ2-1 and V is TRBV19; 10 nucleotides agree with TRBD2. J gave up 7 bases and V 1 base, and 4 bases lay outside the gene matches. Germline CDR1 LNHDA, CDR2 SQIVND (reference sequence). This CDR3 spans 15 amino acids. This CDR3 reads CASSIGGLAMNEQFF. In DNA form, the CDR3 reads TGTGCCAGTAGTATAGGGGGACTAGCGATGAATGAGCAGTTCTTC.

A single count supports this clone. The chain is built from TRBV19 and TRBJ2-7, with D tentatively TRBD2 (6 bases). V was trimmed by 5 bases and J by 4 bases, leaving 6 bases between them. The CDR3 consists of 11 residues. Germline loops: CDR1 LNHDA, CDR2 SQIVND (reference sequence). CDR3 nucleotide sequence: TGTGCCAGTAGTGGAGGGTACGAGCAGTACTTC. As protein: CASSGGYEQYF.

This chain uses TRBV7-4 with TRBJ2-7, with 9 bases matching TRBD1. V lost 5 bases, J lost 4 bases, and 9 bases stayed unmatched. The CDR3 sequence is 15 residues long. Germline lookup yields CDR1 SGHVT and CDR2 SQSDAQ. The CDR3 region has the DNA TGTGCCAGCAGCCACAGGGGGCCCAGGGATTACGAGCAGTACTTC. Translating gives CASSHRGPRDYEQYF.

V usage is TRBV5-1 and J usage is TRBJ2-7, with D perhaps matching TRBD1 (5 bases). The CDR3 length is 15 residues. CDR1 SGHRS and CDR2 YFSETQ come from the germline V gene. V gave up 4 bases and J gave up 3 bases, with 17 bases separating them. CDR3 in DNA: TGCGCCAGCAGCCCCGCCCAGGGTTTGGTCTACGAGCAGTACTTC. Translated, it gives CASSPAQGLVYEQYF.

The chain links TRBV11-1 to TRBJ2-7; 7 bases agree with TRBD2. V trimming: 7 bases; J trimming: 5 bases; junction bases outside the gene matches: 11. The CDR3 sequence is 14 residues long. Germline CDR1 and CDR2: SGHAT and FQDESV (reference sequence). CDR3 DNA: TGTGCCAGCAATACCCAGGGAGGGCTCGACGAGCAGTACTTC. Its protein product is CASNTQGGLDEQYF.

The J gene is TRBJ1-1, the V gene TRBV27, with no clear D. The CDR3 contains 14 residues. Deletions cut 6 bases from V and 1 base from J, with 12 bases between. Per the germline V gene, CDR1 is MNHEY and CDR2 is SMNVEV (reference sequence). CDR3 bases: TGTGCCAGCAGCCTAGCCCCTGGGAACACTGAAGCTTTCTTT. This gives the protein CASSLAPGNTEAFF.

The rearrangement joins TRBV27 to TRBJ2-2, with 10 bases that match TRBD2. The CDR3 sequence is 17 residues long. The V gene end was trimmed by 6 bases and the J gene end by 0 bases; junction bases not matched to a gene: 7. Looked up from germline, CDR1 is MNHEY and CDR2 is SMNVEV (reference sequence). CDR3: CASSPEAGGTNTGELFF. CDR3 coding DNA: TGTGCCAGCAGCCCGGAAGCGGGGGGGACGAACACCGGGGAGCTGTTTTTT.

This sequence joins TRBV7-9 and TRBJ1-3, with a possible D match to TRBD1 (5 bases). V was cut by 5 bases and J by 7 bases, with 18 bases left in between. This CDR3 spans 15 amino acids. Germline V gene data show CDR1 as SEHNR and CDR2 as FQNEAQ (reference sequence). CDR3 DNA: TGTGCCAGCAGCCCGACCGAGACAGCGAAGAACACCATATATTTT. It encodes CASSPTETAKNTIYF.

This chain uses TRBV29-1 with TRBJ1-2, with 7 positions matching TRBD1. CDR3 length: 11 amino acids. The trim removed 7 bases at V and 5 bases at J, leaving 4 bases unmatched. Per germline, CDR1 SQVTM and CDR2 ANQGSEA. The CDR3 nucleotides are TGCAGCGGTAGGGACAGTTATGGCTACACCTTC. It yields the protein CSGRDSYGYTF.